This T cell receptor (beta chain) emerged from a study of blood T cell repertoires in COVID-19. The CDR3 is 15 amino acids. The germline CDR1 and CDR2 sequences are SNHLY and FYNNEI. J lost 6 bases, V lost 6 bases, and 11 bases had no gene match. Clones were read by immunoSEQ multiplex PCR, and TCRdb kept only the in-frame ones, dropping some. The repertoire holds almost 300,000 clones, with more than 75% as singletons. The gene calls are TRBV2 and TRBJ2-3; 8 bases are a match to TRBD1. The sample was peripheral blood. This TCR was recovered from a man aged 70 or older with acute or convalescent COVID-19. The CDR3 loop is CASRVDRVVFDTQYF. DNA for the CDR3: TGTGCCAGCAGGGTGGACAGGGTTGTTTTTGATACGCAGTATTTT.